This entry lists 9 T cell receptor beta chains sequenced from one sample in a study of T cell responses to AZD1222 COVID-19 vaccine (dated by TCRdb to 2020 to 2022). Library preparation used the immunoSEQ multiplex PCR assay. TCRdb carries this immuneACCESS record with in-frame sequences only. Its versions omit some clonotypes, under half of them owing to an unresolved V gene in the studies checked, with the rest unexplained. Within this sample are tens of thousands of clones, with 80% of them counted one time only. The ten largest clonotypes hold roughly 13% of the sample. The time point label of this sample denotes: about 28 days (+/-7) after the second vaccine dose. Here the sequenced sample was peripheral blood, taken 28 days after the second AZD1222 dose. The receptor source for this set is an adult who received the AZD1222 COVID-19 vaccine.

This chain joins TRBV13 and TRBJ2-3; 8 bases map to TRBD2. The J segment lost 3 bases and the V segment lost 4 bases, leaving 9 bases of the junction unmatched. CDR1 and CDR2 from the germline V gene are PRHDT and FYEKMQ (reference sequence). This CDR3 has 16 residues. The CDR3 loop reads CASSSGEQRGTDTQYF. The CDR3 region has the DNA TGTGCCAGCAGCTCCGGTGAACAGCGGGGGACAGATACGCAGTATTTT.

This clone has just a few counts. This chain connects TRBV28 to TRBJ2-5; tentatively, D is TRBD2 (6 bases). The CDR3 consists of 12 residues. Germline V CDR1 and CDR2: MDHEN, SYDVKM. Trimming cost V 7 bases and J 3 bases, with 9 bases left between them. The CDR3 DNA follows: TGTGCCAGCAACGGGGGAGAAGAGACCCAGTACTTC. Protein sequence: CASNGGEETQYF.

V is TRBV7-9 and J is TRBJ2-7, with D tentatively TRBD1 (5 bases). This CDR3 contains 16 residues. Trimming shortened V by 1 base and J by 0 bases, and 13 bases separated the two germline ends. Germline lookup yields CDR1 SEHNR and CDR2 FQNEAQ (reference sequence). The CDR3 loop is CASSLGGRATSYEQYF. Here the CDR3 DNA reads TGTGCCAGCAGCTTAGGCGGCAGGGCGACCTCCTACGAGCAGTACTTC.

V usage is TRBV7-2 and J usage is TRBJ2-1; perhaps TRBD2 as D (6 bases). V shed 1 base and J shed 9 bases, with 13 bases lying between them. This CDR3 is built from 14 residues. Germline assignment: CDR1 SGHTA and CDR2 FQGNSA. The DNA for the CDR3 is TGTGCCAGCAGCTTAGATTGGAGGGCTAGTGAGCAGTTCTTC. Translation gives CASSLDWRASEQFF.

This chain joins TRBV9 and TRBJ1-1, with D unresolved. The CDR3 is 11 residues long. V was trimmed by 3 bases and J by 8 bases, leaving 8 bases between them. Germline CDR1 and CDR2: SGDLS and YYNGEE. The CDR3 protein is CASSAEDEAFF. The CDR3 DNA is TGTGCCAGCAGCGCAGAAGACGAAGCTTTCTTT.

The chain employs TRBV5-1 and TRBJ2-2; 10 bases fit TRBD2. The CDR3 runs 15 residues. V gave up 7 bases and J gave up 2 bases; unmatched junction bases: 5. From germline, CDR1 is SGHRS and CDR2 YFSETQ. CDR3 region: CASASGGVNTGELFF. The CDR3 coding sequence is TGCGCCAGCGCTAGCGGGGGAGTAAACACCGGGGAGCTGTTTTTT.

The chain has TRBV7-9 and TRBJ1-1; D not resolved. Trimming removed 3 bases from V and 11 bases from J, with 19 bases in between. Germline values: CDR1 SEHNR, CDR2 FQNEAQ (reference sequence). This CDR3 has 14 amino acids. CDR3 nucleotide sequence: TGTGCCAGCAGCTTTCGTATGGGCGGGAATGGTGCTTTCTTT. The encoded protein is CASSFRMGGNGAFF.

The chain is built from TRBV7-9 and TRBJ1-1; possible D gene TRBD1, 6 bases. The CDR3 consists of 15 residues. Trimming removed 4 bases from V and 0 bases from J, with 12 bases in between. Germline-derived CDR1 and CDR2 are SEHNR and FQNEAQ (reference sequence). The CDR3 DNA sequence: TGTGCCAGCAGCTCCGATTGGACAGTGAACACTGAAGCTTTCTTT. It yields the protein CASSSDWTVNTEAFF.

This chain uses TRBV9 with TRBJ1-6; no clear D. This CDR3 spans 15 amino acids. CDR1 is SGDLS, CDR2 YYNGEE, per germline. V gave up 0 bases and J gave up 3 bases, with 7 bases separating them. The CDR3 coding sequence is TGTGCCAGCAGCGTAGGAGAGGGCTATAATTCACCCCTCCACTTT. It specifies CASSVGEGYNSPLHF.